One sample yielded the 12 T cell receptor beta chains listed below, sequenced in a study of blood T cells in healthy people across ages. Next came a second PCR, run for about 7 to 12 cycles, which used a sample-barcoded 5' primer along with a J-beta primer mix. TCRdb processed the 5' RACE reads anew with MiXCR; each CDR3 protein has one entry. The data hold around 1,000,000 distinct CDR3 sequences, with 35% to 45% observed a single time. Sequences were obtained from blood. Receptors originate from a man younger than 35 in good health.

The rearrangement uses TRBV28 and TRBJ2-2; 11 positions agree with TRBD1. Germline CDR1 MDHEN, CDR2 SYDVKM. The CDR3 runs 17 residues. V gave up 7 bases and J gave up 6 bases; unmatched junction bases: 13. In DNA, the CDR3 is TGTGCCAGCACCAACACGCCGGGACAGGGGGGGGCCGGGGAGCTGTTTTTT. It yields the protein CASTNTPGQGGAGELFF. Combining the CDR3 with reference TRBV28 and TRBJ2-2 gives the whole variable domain DVKVTQSSRYLVKRTGEKVFLECVQDMDHENMFWYRQDPGLGLRLIYFSYDVKMKEKGDIPEGYSVSREKKERFSLILESASTNQTSMYLCASTNTPGQGGAGELFFGEGSRLTVL.

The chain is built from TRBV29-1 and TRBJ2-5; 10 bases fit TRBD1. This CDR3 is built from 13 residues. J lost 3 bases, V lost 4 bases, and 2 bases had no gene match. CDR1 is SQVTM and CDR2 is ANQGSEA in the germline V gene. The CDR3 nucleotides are TGCAGCGTTGTGACAGGGGGCGAAGAGACCCAGTACTTC. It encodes CSVVTGGEETQYF.

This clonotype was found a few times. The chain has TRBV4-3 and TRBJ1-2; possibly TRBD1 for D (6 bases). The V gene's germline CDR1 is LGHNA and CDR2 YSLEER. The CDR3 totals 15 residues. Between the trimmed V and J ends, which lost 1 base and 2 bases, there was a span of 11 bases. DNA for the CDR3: TGCGCCAGCAGCCAAGTTTTGGGGGCCAACTATGGCTACACCTTC. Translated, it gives CASSQVLGANYGYTF.

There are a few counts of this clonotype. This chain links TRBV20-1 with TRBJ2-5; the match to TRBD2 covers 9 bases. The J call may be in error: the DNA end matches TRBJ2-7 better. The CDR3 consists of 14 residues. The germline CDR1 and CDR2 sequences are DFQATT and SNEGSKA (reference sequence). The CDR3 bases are TGCAGTGCCCCCTTGACCCAAGCGGGGGGCGAGCAGTACTTC. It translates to CSAPLTQAGGEQYF.

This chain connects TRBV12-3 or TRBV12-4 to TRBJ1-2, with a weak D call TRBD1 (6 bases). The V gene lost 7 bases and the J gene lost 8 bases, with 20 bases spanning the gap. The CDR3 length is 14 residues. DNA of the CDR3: TGTGCCAGCACCTTATGGACAGAGAGGGAAGGCTACACCTTC. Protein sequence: CASTLWTEREGYTF.

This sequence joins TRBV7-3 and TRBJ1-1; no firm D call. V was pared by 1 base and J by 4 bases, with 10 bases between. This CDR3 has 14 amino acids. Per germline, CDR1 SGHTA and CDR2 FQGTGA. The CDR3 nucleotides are TGTGCCAGCAGCTTAAGCTTGGCGAGCACTGAAGCTTTCTTT. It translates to CASSLSLASTEAFF.

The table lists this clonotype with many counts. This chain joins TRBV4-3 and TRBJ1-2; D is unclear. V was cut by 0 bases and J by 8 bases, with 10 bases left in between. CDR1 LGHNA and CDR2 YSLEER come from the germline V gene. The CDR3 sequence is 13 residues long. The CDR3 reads CASSQDRGSGYTF. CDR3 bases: TGCGCCAGCAGCCAAGATCGGGGAAGCGGCTACACCTTC.

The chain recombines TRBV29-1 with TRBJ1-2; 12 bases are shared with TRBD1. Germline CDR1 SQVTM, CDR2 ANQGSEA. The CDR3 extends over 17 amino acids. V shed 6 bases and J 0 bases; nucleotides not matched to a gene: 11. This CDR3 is CSVSGTGGAAPNYGYTF. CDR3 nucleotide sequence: TGCAGCGTCTCCGGGACAGGGGGCGCAGCCCCTAACTATGGCTACACCTTC.

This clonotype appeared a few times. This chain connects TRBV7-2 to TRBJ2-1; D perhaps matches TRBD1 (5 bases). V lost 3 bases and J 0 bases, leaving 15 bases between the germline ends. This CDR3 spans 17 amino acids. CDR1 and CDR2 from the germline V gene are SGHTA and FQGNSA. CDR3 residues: CASSFREKLSSYNEQFF. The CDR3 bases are TGTGCCAGCAGCTTCAGGGAAAAACTTAGCTCCTACAATGAGCAGTTCTTC.

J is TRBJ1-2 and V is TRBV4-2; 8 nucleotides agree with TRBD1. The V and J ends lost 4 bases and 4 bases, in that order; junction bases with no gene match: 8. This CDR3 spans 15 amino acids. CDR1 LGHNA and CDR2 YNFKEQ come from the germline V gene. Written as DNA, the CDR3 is TGTGCCAGCAGCCGAGAGGGCGGACAGGGCTATGGCTACACCTTC. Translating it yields CASSREGGQGYGYTF.

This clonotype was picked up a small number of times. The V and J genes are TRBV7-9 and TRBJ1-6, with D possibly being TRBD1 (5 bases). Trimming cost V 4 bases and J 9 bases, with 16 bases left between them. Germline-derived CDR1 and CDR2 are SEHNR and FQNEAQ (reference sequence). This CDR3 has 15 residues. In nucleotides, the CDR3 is TGTGCCAGCAGCTCCCAGGCAGGGATAAGTTCACCCCTCCACTTT. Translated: CASSSQAGISSPLHF.

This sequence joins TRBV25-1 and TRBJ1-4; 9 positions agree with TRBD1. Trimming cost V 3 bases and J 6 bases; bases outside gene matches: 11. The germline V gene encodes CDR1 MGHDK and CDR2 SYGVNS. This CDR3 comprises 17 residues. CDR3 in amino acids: CASSDPGRTGDDEKLFF. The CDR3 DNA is TGTGCCAGCAGTGACCCGGGTCGGACAGGGGATGATGAAAAACTGTTTTTT.